These 29 T cell receptor beta chains were sequenced from one sample in a study of CD8+CD57+ T cells in acquired aplastic anemia. Profiling of TCR beta VDJ combinations and CDR3 sequences used genomic DNA as template. MiXCR, applied by TCRdb to the reads, yields one record per CDR3 protein. This table has hundreds of thousands of distinct CDR3 sequences, 55% to 75% appearing once. Specimen: sorted CD4+, CD8+, or CD8+CD57+ T cells (not recorded which) from PBMCs. All receptors derive from a human donor in good health, serving as a control.

As concerns this clonotype: At one of its ends the junction is not consistent with the germline gene, which may arise from a read error. The rearrangement joins TRBV7-3 to TRBJ2-2, with D unresolved. This CDR3 is 14 amino acids long. CDR1 and CDR2 (germline): SGHTA, FQGTGA. The chain's CDR3 is CASSPDKNYGYTFF. The CDR3 DNA is TGTGCCAGCAGCCCAGACAAGAACTATGGCTACACCTTCTTT. The variable domain in full, completed from reference TRBV7-3 and TRBJ2-2, reads GAGVSQTPSNKVTEKGKYVELRCDPISGHTALYWYRQSLGQGPEFLIYFQGTGAADDSGLPNDRFFAVRPEGSVSTLKIQRTERGDSAVYLCASSPDKNYGYTFFGEGSRLTVL.

The V and J genes are TRBV12-3 or TRBV12-4 and TRBJ2-3; D is ambiguous. With 6 bases removed from V and 2 bases from J, the gap between germline ends came to 6 bases. The CDR3 contains 12 residues. The DNA of the CDR3 is TGTGCCAGCAGGGCGAACACAGATACGCAGTATTTT. Protein product: CASRANTDTQYF.

The rearrangement uses TRBV2 and TRBJ1-2; D ambiguous. Germline assignment: CDR1 SNHLY and CDR2 FYNNEI. The CDR3 has 13 residues. DNA for the CDR3: TGTGGCATCAGTGAGGGAGTTCACTATGGCTACACCTTC. This encodes CGISEGVHYGYTF.

The chain is built from TRBV20-1 and TRBJ1-2; tentative D call: TRBD1 (5 bases). Trimming took off 5 bases at V and 12 bases at J, with 19 bases between the two ends. Germline-derived CDR1 and CDR2 are DFQATT and SNEGSKA (reference sequence). The CDR3 sequence is 12 residues long. The CDR3 coding sequence is TGCAGTGCTTCCCAGGGACTTCCTCTACACACCTTC. Translation gives CSASQGLPLHTF.

This clonotype was recorded many times. The V gene is TRBV9, the J gene TRBJ2-7; D is undetermined. With 4 bases removed from V and 0 bases from J, the gap between germline ends came to 14 bases. The length of the CDR3 is 15 residues. Germline lookup yields CDR1 SGDLS and CDR2 YYNGEE. CDR3 residues: CASSIRGGFSYEQYF. In nucleotides, the CDR3 is TGTGCCAGCAGCATCCGCGGCGGCTTCTCCTACGAGCAGTACTTC.

The chain is built from TRBV4-1 and TRBJ2-3, with 8 positions matching TRBD2. From germline, CDR1 is MGHRA and CDR2 YSYEKL. This CDR3 contains 15 residues. V lost 1 base, J lost 0 bases, and 0 bases stayed unmatched. As DNA, the CDR3 is TGCGCCAGCAGCCAAGGCGGGGGGAGCACAGATACGCAGTATTTT. Amino acid sequence: CASSQGGGSTDTQYF.

For this clonotype: A junction boundary mismatches the germline segment, possibly from a read error. The genes are TRBV5-1 and TRBJ1-5; no reliable D call. The CDR3 covers 12 residues. CDR1 SGHRS and CDR2 YFSETQ come from the germline V gene. The CDR3 spells CASSSGNRREHF. CDR3 nucleotide sequence: TGTGCCAGCAGCTCGGGCAATCGGCGGGAGCATTTT.

This clonotype was counted ten times or more. Here the CDR3 reads CASSRLPIQVPNTGELFF. CDR3 nucleotides: TGCGCCAGCAGCCGACTCCCGATACAGGTCCCGAACACCGGGGAGCTGTTTTTT. The J gene is TRBJ2-2, the V gene TRBV5-1, with TRBD1 as a possible D gene (5 bases). This CDR3 contains 18 residues. The ends were cut back, 4 bases at V and 0 bases at J, with 19 bases in the middle. Germline CDR1 and CDR2: SGHRS and YFSETQ.

The CDR3 loop reads CASSYSSAAGHNVHF. The CDR3 nucleotides are TGTGCCAGCAGCTACAGTTCAGCTGCAGGGCACAACGTCCATTTT. V gene TRBV7-2 combines with J gene TRBJ1-5, with D possibly being TRBD1 (5 bases). The V gene lost 4 bases and the J gene lost 16 bases, with 26 bases spanning the gap. The CDR3 consists of 15 residues. CDR1 is SGHTA and CDR2 is FQGNSA in the germline V gene.

The chain has TRBV6-5 and TRBJ1-6; no definite D call. The ends were cut back, 10 bases at V and 7 bases at J, with 8 bases in the middle. Germline V gene sequence: CDR1 MNHEY, CDR2 SVGAGI. The CDR3 contains 11 residues. CDR3 DNA: TGTGCCACCATTTCGAATTCACCCCTCCACTTT. Encoded protein: CATISNSPLHF.

In the case of this clonotype: The conserved final phenylalanine or tryptophan is absent from the CDR3, which likely points to a read error. It is unclear where the CDR3 begins or ends on the DNA, so no DNA is shown, and the CDR3 is as TCRdb lists it. The rearrangement links TRBV9 to TRBJ2-7; TRBD1, the table's D call, was not compared with the DNA. Germline assignment: CDR1 SGDLS and CDR2 YYNGEE. Both ends counted, the CDR3 spans 13 residues. The CDR3 spells CASSGGQGNQPQL.

The chain is built from TRBV11-2 and TRBJ2-7; D is unresolved. Trimming pared 6 bases from V and 6 bases from J, leaving 15 bases between. The germline gives CDR1 SGHAT, CDR2 FQNNGV. CDR3 length: 13 amino acids. The CDR3 sequence: CASSPTGEREQYF. CDR3 coding DNA: TGTGCCAGCAGTCCAACGGGTGAGCGCGAGCAGTACTTC.

The sample holds one count of this clonotype. Germline and junction disagree at one end, which may indicate a read error. The V gene is TRBV9, the J gene TRBJ2-1; 7 bases fit TRBD2. Germline lookup yields CDR1 SGDLS and CDR2 YYNGEE. This CDR3 has 13 amino acids. In nucleotides, the CDR3 is TGTGCCAGCAGCGTTGTCGGGGGGACTTACGAGCAGTTC. Translation: CASSVVGGTYEQF.

A few counts support this clonotype. This chain links TRBV19 with TRBJ1-2; the match to TRBD1 covers 9 bases. CDR3 length: 15 residues. V lost 8 bases and J lost 4; bases outside the gene matches: 11. Germline V CDR1 and CDR2: LNHDA, SQIVND (reference sequence). CDR3 DNA sequence: TGTGCCAGTTGCGCCAACAGGGGGCTTACCTATGGCTACACCTTC. This sequence encodes CASCANRGLTYGYTF.

The V gene is TRBV7-9, the J gene TRBJ2-6; the D gene is possibly TRBD2 (6 bases). There are 15 residues in the CDR3. V lost 5 bases to trimming and J lost 19 bases, with 27 bases between them. Germline V gene sequence: CDR1 SEHNR, CDR2 FQNEAQ (reference sequence). This chain's CDR3 is CASSKAGLNNSPLTF. CDR3 bases: TGTGCCAGCAGCAAAGCGGGCCTCAATAATTCACCCCTCACTTTC. Full variable domain (outside the CDR3, taken from reference TRBV7-9 and TRBJ2-6): DTGVSQNPRHKITKRGQNVTFRCDPISEHNRLYWYRQTLGQGPEFLTYFQNEAQLEKSRLLSDRFSAERPKGSFSTLEIQRTEQGDSAMYLCASSKAGLNNSPLTFGAGSRLTVL.

This clonotype was picked up many times. The rearrangement links TRBV7-2 to TRBJ1-2, with D hard to call. This CDR3 contains 11 residues. Deletions cut 1 base from V and 8 bases from J, with 5 bases between. Germline V lookup: CDR1 SGHTA, CDR2 FQGNSA. CDR3 region: CASSLGWGYTF. In DNA, the CDR3 is TGTGCCAGCAGCTTAGGATGGGGCTACACCTTC.

This clonotype has only a few counts. The chain couples TRBV29-1 to TRBJ2-5; TRBD2 matches 8 bases. With 6 bases clipped from V and 3 bases from J, the junction kept 6 bases outside the gene matches. Per germline, CDR1 SQVTM and CDR2 ANQGSEA. The CDR3 runs to 13 residues. This CDR3 reads CSVEWRGEETQYF. The CDR3 bases are TGCAGCGTCGAATGGCGGGGGGAAGAGACCCAGTACTTC.

This clonotype was counted many times. This chain connects TRBV19 to TRBJ2-3; D gene unclear. The CDR3 consists of 14 residues. V dropped 3 bases and J dropped 9 bases, with 16 bases sitting between them. Germline values: CDR1 LNHDA, CDR2 SQIVND (reference sequence). The CDR3 DNA is TGTGCCAGTAGTATCACCCCACAAACTGGCACGCAGTATTTT. This codes for CASSITPQTGTQYF. Supplemented by reference TRBV19 and TRBJ2-3, the full variable domain reads DGGITQSPKYLFRKEGQNVTLSCEQNLNHDAMYWYRQDPGQGLRLIYYSQIVNDFQKGDIAEGYSVSREKKESFPLTVTSAQKNPTAFYLCASSITPQTGTQYFGPGTRLTVL.

Details on this clonotype: No conserved phenylalanine or tryptophan ends this CDR3, so it is likely a read error. The DNA is omitted, as the CDR3 cannot be located on it reliably, and the CDR3 follows TCRdb's listing. The chain has TRBV7-9 and TRBJ1-2. Germline assignment: CDR1 SEHNR and CDR2 FQNEAQ (reference sequence). The CDR3 is made up of 13 amino acids, end residues included. The CDR3 is CASSQEGVFVCTG.

The CDR3 here is CSATRGQGGTEAFF. In DNA, the CDR3 is TGCAGTGCAACGAGAGGACAGGGCGGCACTGAAGCTTTCTTT. This chain connects TRBV20-1 to TRBJ1-1, with 8 bases that match TRBD1. The trim removed 6 bases at V and 4 bases at J, leaving 10 bases unmatched. The CDR3 has 14 amino acids. Germline values: CDR1 DFQATT, CDR2 SNEGSKA (reference sequence).

To note about this clonotype: One junction end disagrees with the germline gene, perhaps due to a read error. CDR3 bases: TGTGCCACCACCCCGGAGGGCACACATGCGCAGTACTTT. Protein sequence: CATTPEGTHAQYF. The chain couples TRBV7-2 to TRBJ2-3, with a weak D call TRBD2 (6 bases). The CDR3 extends over 13 amino acids. Germline CDR1 reads SGHTA; CDR2 reads FQGNSA.

This clonotype was seen a few times. This rearrangement joins TRBV7-8 to TRBJ2-7; possibly TRBD1 or TRBD2 for D (5 bases each). CDR3 length: 14 amino acids. Germline V gives CDR1 SGHVS, CDR2 FQNEAQ. V lost 3 bases and J 2 bases, leaving 11 bases between the germline ends. CDR3 nucleotide sequence: TGTGCCAGCAGCTTTGGGGACGCAGCCTACGAGCAGTACTTC. Encoded protein: CASSFGDAAYEQYF.

This chain joins TRBV19 and TRBJ2-7, with a possible D match to TRBD1 (5 bases). Trimming left V 9 bases short and J 0 bases short, with 15 bases between. This CDR3 is 14 amino acids long. Germline CDR1 reads LNHDA; CDR2 reads SQIVND (reference sequence). CDR3 sequence: CASSEQASSYEQYF. The CDR3, as DNA: TGTGCCAGCAGTGAACAGGCCAGCTCCTACGAGCAGTACTTC.

This sequence joins TRBV20-1 and TRBJ1-2; no clear D. The CDR3 consists of 12 residues. Trimming cost V 6 bases and J 2 bases, with 10 bases left between them. Per the germline V gene, CDR1 is DFQATT and CDR2 is SNEGSKA (reference sequence). CDR3 bases: TGCAGTGCAATAGACCAGAACTATGGCTACACCTTC. It translates to CSAIDQNYGYTF.

This chain connects TRBV5-4 to TRBJ2-3, with D unresolved. The CDR3 runs to 13 residues. V was shortened by 4 bases and J by 10 bases, with 16 bases between the two germline ends. CDR1 SGHNT and CDR2 YYREEE come from the germline V gene (reference sequence). The CDR3 DNA follows: TGTGCCAGCAGCCCAGCCCGGGCTAGGGCGCAGTATTTT. This gives the protein CASSPARARAQYF.

This clonotype came up many times. V usage is TRBV11-3 and J usage is TRBJ2-2; D is uncertain. The germline V gene encodes CDR1 SGHNT and CDR2 YENEEA. The CDR3 is made up of 17 amino acids. The V gene lost 2 bases and the J gene lost 0 bases, with 13 bases spanning the gap. As DNA, the CDR3 is TGTGCCAGCAGCTTAAGCTCTCGGGTGACGAACACCGGGGAGCTGTTTTTT. Its protein is CASSLSSRVTNTGELFF.

The V call is TRBV7-2, the J call TRBJ1-3, with TRBD1 as a possible D gene (6 bases). Germline CDR1 and CDR2: SGHTA and FQGNSA. The V gene lost 5 bases and the J gene lost 9 bases, with 26 bases spanning the gap. CDR3 size: 17 residues. For the CDR3, the DNA is TGTGCCAGCAGCGACCGTCAGGGGAACGATGGCTACACCACCATATATTTT. Protein product: CASSDRQGNDGYTTIYF.

To note about this clonotype: Mismatch with germline at one junction end may stem from a read error. The chain combines TRBV7-3 with TRBJ1-2; D gene uncertain. The germline V gene has CDR1 SGHTA and CDR2 FQGTGA. The CDR3 has 14 residues. The CDR3 nucleotides read TGTGCCAGCAGCCCGCACAGTTTGGTTTCACCCCTCCACTTC. Translation: CASSPHSLVSPLHF.

The chain uses TRBV20-1 and TRBJ1-2; weak D call: TRBD1 (6 bases). Looked up from germline, CDR1 is DFQATT and CDR2 is SNEGSKA (reference sequence). The CDR3 consists of 16 residues. V lost 2 bases to trimming and J lost 3 bases, with 19 bases between them. Here the CDR3 DNA reads TGCAGTGCTAGACGCAGGGGCGATTTCCTTGACTATGGCTACACCTTC. Its protein is CSARRRGDFLDYGYTF.